This entry lists 16 T cell receptor beta chains sequenced from one sample in a study of early stage breast cancer tumors. The assay was immunoSEQ multiplex PCR, and TCRdb's table has in-frame clones only and misses some. This table holds 65,000 to 75,000 clones, 65% to 85% found once. Sequenced: blood. The receptors here all came from a person aged 35-50 years with breast cancer.

The chain couples TRBV14 to TRBJ2-7, with a possible D match to TRBD2 (5 bases). Germline CDR1 and CDR2: SGHDN and FVKESK. Trimming removed 1 base at V and 4 bases at J, with 23 bases between. The CDR3 sequence is 18 residues long. The CDR3 nucleotides are TGTGCCAGCAGCCAAGGAGTTTTAAGGACTCTTGAAGATTACGAGCAGTACTTC. The encoded protein is CASSQGVLRTLEDYEQYF.

This clone has only a few counts. The V call is TRBV29-1, the J call TRBJ1-1, with D uncertain. The CDR3 runs to 13 residues. Trimming stripped 6 bases from V and 1 base from J, with 12 bases between. CDR1 is SQVTM and CDR2 is ANQGSEA in the germline V gene. CDR3 nucleotides: TGCAGCGTGTTTAGGAGGACGAACACTGAAGCTTTCTTT. Its protein product is CSVFRRTNTEAFF.

CDR3 sequence (DNA): TGTGCCAGCAGCTTAGGGGGCGACAGGGGGCTCTATGGCTACACCTTC. Protein: CASSLGGDRGLYGYTF. V gene TRBV7-9 combines with J gene TRBJ1-2; 10 bases line up with TRBD1. The CDR3 is made up of 16 amino acids. The germline V gene has CDR1 SEHNR and CDR2 FQNEAQ (reference sequence). With 1 base clipped from V and 4 bases from J, the junction kept 6 bases outside the gene matches.

Here the CDR3 DNA reads TGTGCCAGCAGCCAAGAGGGAGACAGGGGATTTTCTAATGAAAAACTGTTTTTT. Residues: CASSQEGDRGFSNEKLFF. The chain recombines TRBV4-2 with TRBJ1-4; 8 positions match TRBD1. J was trimmed by 3 bases and V by 0 bases; bases with no gene match: 9. The CDR3 runs 18 residues. The germline V gene encodes CDR1 LGHNA and CDR2 YNFKEQ.

This chain joins TRBV29-1 and TRBJ2-1, with 9 bases fitting TRBD2. The germline V gene has CDR1 SQVTM and CDR2 ANQGSEA. The ends lost 4 bases at V and 4 bases at J; junction bases unmatched: 5. This CDR3 is 14 amino acids long. CDR3 amino acids: CSVAEAGGYNEQFF. CDR3 nucleotides: TGCAGCGTTGCCGAGGCGGGAGGGTACAATGAGCAGTTCTTC.

This chain links TRBV6-5 with TRBJ2-7, with 7 positions matching TRBD1. Trimming removed 2 bases from V and 3 bases from J; junction bases left unmatched: 7. Germline CDR1 MNHEY, CDR2 SVGAGI. This CDR3 comprises 15 residues. The CDR3 sequence: CASSYVRDRDYEQYF. CDR3 bases: TGTGCCAGCAGTTACGTCCGGGACAGAGACTACGAGCAGTACTTC.

The chain employs TRBV6-5 and TRBJ1-1, with 9 bases that match TRBD1. Per germline, CDR1 MNHEY and CDR2 SVGAGI. The CDR3 spans 15 residues. V lost 6 bases to trimming and J lost 1 base; unmatched junction nucleotides: 6. The CDR3 coding sequence is TGTGCCAGCAGAGGTACGGACAGGGGGAACACTGAAGCTTTCTTT. The encoded protein is CASRGTDRGNTEAFF.

The chain employs TRBV11-1 and TRBJ2-7; D possibly corresponds to TRBD2 (5 bases). V was clipped by 4 bases and J by 2 bases, with 12 bases between them. This CDR3 has 14 residues. Per germline, CDR1 SGHAT and CDR2 FQDESV (reference sequence). The CDR3 coding sequence is TGTGCCAGCAGCTCTCCCGGGGTCGCCTACGAGCAGTACTTC. As protein: CASSSPGVAYEQYF.

The chain employs TRBV5-1 and TRBJ2-5; D may be TRBD1 (5 bases). The CDR3 extends over 14 amino acids. V was shortened by 4 bases and J by 0 bases, with 10 bases between the two germline ends. CDR1 and CDR2 from the germline V gene are SGHRS and YFSETQ. The CDR3 bases are TGCGCCAGCAGCGTCCCAGGGAACCAAGAGACCCAGTACTTC. Translated: CASSVPGNQETQYF.

The chain carries TRBV9 and TRBJ1-1; 7 bases are a match to TRBD1. The CDR3 has 13 residues. Per the germline V gene, CDR1 is SGDLS and CDR2 is YYNGEE. V gave up 3 bases and J gave up 10 bases; unmatched junction bases: 9. The CDR3 DNA reads as TGTGCCAGCAGCGGGGGGGACAGAAGTTTAGCTTTCTTT. Translated, it gives CASSGGDRSLAFF.

This rearrangement joins TRBV28 to TRBJ1-2; the match to TRBD1 covers 8 bases. Germline V CDR1 and CDR2: MDHEN, SYDVKM. The CDR3 covers 13 residues. Unmatched junction bases numbered 4, after V lost 6 bases and J lost 4 bases. CDR3 DNA sequence: TGTGCCAGCAGAACAGGGGGTCCCTATGGCTACACCTTC. Translation gives CASRTGGPYGYTF.

The gene calls are TRBV7-9 and TRBJ2-7, with TRBD1 identical over 8 bases. Germline lookup yields CDR1 SEHNR and CDR2 FQNEAQ (reference sequence). The CDR3 contains 15 residues. The junction had 11 bases not matched to a gene; V was cut back by 5 bases and J by 5 bases. CDR3 loop: CASSPAGDRGHEQYF. In DNA, the CDR3 is TGTGCCAGCAGCCCCGCCGGTGACAGGGGCCACGAGCAGTACTTC.

This chain connects TRBV28 to TRBJ2-7; D is perhaps TRBD1 (6 bases). The CDR3 runs 11 residues. V lost 10 bases and J lost 3, with 10 bases in between. CDR1 is MDHEN and CDR2 is SYDVKM in the germline V gene. The CDR3 loop reads CATLQGYEQYF. In DNA, the CDR3 is TGTGCCACCCTACAGGGCTACGAGCAGTACTTC.

The J gene is TRBJ1-4, the V gene TRBV5-5; D gene uncertain. V was shortened by 6 bases and J by 10 bases, with 13 bases between the two germline ends. The CDR3 runs 12 residues. Germline V gives CDR1 SGHKS, CDR2 YYEKEE (reference sequence). In DNA form, the CDR3 reads TGTGCCAGCACCCCGGACGCGGGAAAACTGTTTTTT. This translates into CASTPDAGKLFF.

The chain carries TRBV18 and TRBJ2-7; possibly TRBD2 for D (6 bases). The ends were cut back, 5 bases at V and 4 bases at J, with 18 bases in the middle. The germline CDR1 and CDR2 sequences are KGHSH and LQKENI. The CDR3 extends over 15 amino acids. The CDR3 protein is CASSLARGGGYEQYF. The CDR3 nucleotides are TGTGCCAGCTCATTAGCGAGGGGAGGAGGGTACGAGCAGTACTTC.

This clone turned up a few times. The V and J genes are TRBV11-2 and TRBJ2-7, with D perhaps TRBD2 (6 bases). CDR1 and CDR2 (germline): SGHAT, FQNNGV. CDR3 length: 14 residues. V lost 1 base, J lost 4 bases, and 11 bases lay in between. The CDR3 nucleotides are TGTGCCAGCAGCTTAGTGGAGGGCTGGTACGAGCAGTACTTC. Protein: CASSLVEGWYEQYF.